The 10 T cell receptor beta chains listed next were all sequenced from one sample in a study of molecular identifiers for immune sequencing clone quantification (dated 2018 in TCRdb). Libraries were constructed by PCR. Sequencing relied on an Illumina HiSeq 4000. Through fastp at Q25 and MiXCR, TCRdb rebuilt clones from the public reads, retaining in-frame beta chains. Rows merge per CDR3 protein into single entries with the most common DNA and genes. The sample table contains about 640,000 distinct CDR3 sequences; only one count was recorded for just under 20% of them. The top ten clonotypes cover roughly 0.9% of the sample. Source material: naive CD8+ T cells from blood, with Jurkat cell RNA spiked in. This specimen's cell subset or site label, per the study, means: FACS-sorted CD8+CD4-CCR7+CD45RA+ naive T cells. The receptors originated from a human donor in good health. Some libraries in this study had Jurkat cell RNA spiked in.

This clonotype occurred a few times. V and J are TRBV12-3 or TRBV12-4 and TRBJ2-5, with D possibly TRBD2 on 6 matching bases. The CDR3 consists of 16 residues. V gave up 2 bases and J gave up 0 bases, with 13 bases separating them. The CDR3 bases are TGTGCCAGCAGTTTATCCCACGGCGGGGACCAAGAGACCCAGTACTTC. It translates to CASSLSHGGDQETQYF.

This clonotype was recorded many times. The gene calls are TRBV5-6 and TRBJ2-7; 11 positions agree with TRBD2. V shed 0 bases, J shed 3 bases, and the junction held 5 bases outside the gene matches. This CDR3 has 16 amino acids. Germline-derived CDR1 and CDR2 are SGHDT and YYEEEE. In DNA form, the CDR3 reads TGTGCCAGCAGCTTGGGGACTAGCGGGTTGGTCTACGAGCAGTACTTC. It encodes CASSLGTSGLVYEQYF. The whole variable domain, filled in from reference TRBV5-6 and TRBJ2-7, reads DAGVTQSPTHLIKTRGQQVTLRCSPKSGHDTVSWYQQALGQGPQFIFQYYEEEERQRGNFPDRFSGHQFPNYSSELNVNALLLGDSALYLCASSLGTSGLVYEQYFGPGTRLTVT.

This clonotype was seen ten or more times. V gene TRBV20-1 combines with J gene TRBJ2-5; perhaps TRBD1 as D (6 bases). V was cut by 5 bases and J by 4 bases, with 14 bases left in between. The CDR3 contains 13 residues. The germline V gene has CDR1 DFQATT and CDR2 SNEGSKA (reference sequence). In DNA, the CDR3 is TGCAGTGCTTCCAGCGAAGGGGGAGAGACCCAGTACTTC. Encoded protein: CSASSEGGETQYF.

This rearrangement joins TRBV5-1 to TRBJ1-6; 7 bases line up with TRBD1. The junction had 7 bases not matched to a gene; V was cut back by 2 bases and J by 5 bases. Germline loops: CDR1 SGHRS, CDR2 YFSETQ. The CDR3 has 16 amino acids. The CDR3 is CASSFTGTVNNSPLHF. CDR3 coding DNA: TGCGCCAGCAGCTTTACCGGGACAGTGAATAATTCACCCCTCCACTTT.

This clonotype appeared many times. V usage is TRBV27 and J usage is TRBJ2-7; 7 nucleotides match TRBD1. The CDR3 length is 14 residues. The V gene end was trimmed by 0 bases and the J gene end by 4 bases; junction bases not matched to a gene: 3. The germline V gene encodes CDR1 MNHEY and CDR2 SMNVEV (reference sequence). The CDR3 region has the DNA TGTGCCAGCAGTTTATCAACAGGGGCGTACGAGCAGTACTTC. As protein: CASSLSTGAYEQYF.

This clonotype was recorded many times. This chain uses TRBV4-3 with TRBJ2-7; 9 bases map to TRBD1. The germline gives CDR1 LGHNA, CDR2 YSLEER. V gave up 4 bases and J gave up 0 bases; unmatched junction bases: 10. CDR3 size: 17 residues. CDR3 in DNA: TGCGCCAGCAGCCTTAACGCGGGGACAGGGTTCTCCTACGAGCAGTACTTC. Translating gives CASSLNAGTGFSYEQYF.

The chain employs TRBV5-8 and TRBJ2-2; possible D gene TRBD1, 5 bases. This CDR3 spans 15 amino acids. The V end was cut by 0 bases, the J end by 4 bases, with 10 bases between. CDR1 is SGHTS and CDR2 is YDEGEE in the germline V gene. The CDR3 spells CASSLGQFVTGELFF. CDR3 sequence (DNA): TGTGCCAGCAGCTTGGGACAGTTCGTCACCGGGGAGCTGTTTTTT. Complete variable domain (other parts from reference TRBV5-8 and TRBJ2-2): EAGVTQSPTHLIKTRGQQATLRCSPISGHTSVYWYQQALGLGLQFLLWYDEGEERNRGNFPPRFSGRQFPNYSSELNVNALELEDSALYLCASSLGQFVTGELFFGEGSRLTVL.

Note on this clonotype: A single base separates this from a much larger clone, so it may be a read error. CDR3 in DNA: TGTGCCTGGAATGTAGCGACAGGAGCCTACGAGCAGTACTTC. Translating it yields CAWNVATGAYEQYF. The J gene is TRBJ2-7, the V gene TRBV30; D possibly corresponds to TRBD1 (6 bases). The V gene's germline CDR1 is GTSNPN and CDR2 SVGIG (reference sequence). V was shortened by 4 bases and J by 2 bases, with 15 bases between the two germline ends. This CDR3 is 14 amino acids long.

This clonotype was detected a few times. This chain joins TRBV7-9 and TRBJ2-4; D might be TRBD1 (6 bases). The germline V and J ends were trimmed by 5 bases and 3 bases, with 17 bases remaining between them. Germline loops: CDR1 SEHNR, CDR2 FQNEAQ (reference sequence). This CDR3 is 16 amino acids long. Here the CDR3 reads CASSNSGGQLKNIQYF. The CDR3 DNA follows: TGTGCCAGCAGCAATTCGGGCGGACAGCTCAAAAACATTCAGTACTTC.

This clonotype was observed many times. The J gene is TRBJ2-2, the V gene TRBV7-9, with D perhaps TRBD2 (6 bases). Germline-derived CDR1 and CDR2 are SEHNR and FQNEAQ (reference sequence). The V gene lost 5 bases and the J gene lost 7 bases, with 17 bases spanning the gap. The length of the CDR3 is 15 residues. The CDR3 loop reads CASSATTRTGGELFF. The CDR3 DNA follows: TGTGCCAGCAGCGCCACGACTAGAACGGGCGGGGAGCTGTTTTTT.